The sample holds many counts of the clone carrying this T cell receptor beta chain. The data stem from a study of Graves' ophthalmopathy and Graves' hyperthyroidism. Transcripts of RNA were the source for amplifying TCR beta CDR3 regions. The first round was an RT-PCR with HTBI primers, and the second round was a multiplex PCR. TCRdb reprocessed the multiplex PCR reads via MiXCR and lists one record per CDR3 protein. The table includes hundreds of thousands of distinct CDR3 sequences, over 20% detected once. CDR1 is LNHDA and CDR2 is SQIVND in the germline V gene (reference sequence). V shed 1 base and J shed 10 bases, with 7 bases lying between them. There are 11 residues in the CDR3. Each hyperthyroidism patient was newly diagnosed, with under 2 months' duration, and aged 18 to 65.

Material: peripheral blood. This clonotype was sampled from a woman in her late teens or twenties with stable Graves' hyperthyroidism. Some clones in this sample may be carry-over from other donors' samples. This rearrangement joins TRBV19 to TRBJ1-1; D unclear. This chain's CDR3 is CASSIGAGAFF. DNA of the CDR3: TGTGCCAGTAGTATAGGGGCGGGAGCTTTCTTT.